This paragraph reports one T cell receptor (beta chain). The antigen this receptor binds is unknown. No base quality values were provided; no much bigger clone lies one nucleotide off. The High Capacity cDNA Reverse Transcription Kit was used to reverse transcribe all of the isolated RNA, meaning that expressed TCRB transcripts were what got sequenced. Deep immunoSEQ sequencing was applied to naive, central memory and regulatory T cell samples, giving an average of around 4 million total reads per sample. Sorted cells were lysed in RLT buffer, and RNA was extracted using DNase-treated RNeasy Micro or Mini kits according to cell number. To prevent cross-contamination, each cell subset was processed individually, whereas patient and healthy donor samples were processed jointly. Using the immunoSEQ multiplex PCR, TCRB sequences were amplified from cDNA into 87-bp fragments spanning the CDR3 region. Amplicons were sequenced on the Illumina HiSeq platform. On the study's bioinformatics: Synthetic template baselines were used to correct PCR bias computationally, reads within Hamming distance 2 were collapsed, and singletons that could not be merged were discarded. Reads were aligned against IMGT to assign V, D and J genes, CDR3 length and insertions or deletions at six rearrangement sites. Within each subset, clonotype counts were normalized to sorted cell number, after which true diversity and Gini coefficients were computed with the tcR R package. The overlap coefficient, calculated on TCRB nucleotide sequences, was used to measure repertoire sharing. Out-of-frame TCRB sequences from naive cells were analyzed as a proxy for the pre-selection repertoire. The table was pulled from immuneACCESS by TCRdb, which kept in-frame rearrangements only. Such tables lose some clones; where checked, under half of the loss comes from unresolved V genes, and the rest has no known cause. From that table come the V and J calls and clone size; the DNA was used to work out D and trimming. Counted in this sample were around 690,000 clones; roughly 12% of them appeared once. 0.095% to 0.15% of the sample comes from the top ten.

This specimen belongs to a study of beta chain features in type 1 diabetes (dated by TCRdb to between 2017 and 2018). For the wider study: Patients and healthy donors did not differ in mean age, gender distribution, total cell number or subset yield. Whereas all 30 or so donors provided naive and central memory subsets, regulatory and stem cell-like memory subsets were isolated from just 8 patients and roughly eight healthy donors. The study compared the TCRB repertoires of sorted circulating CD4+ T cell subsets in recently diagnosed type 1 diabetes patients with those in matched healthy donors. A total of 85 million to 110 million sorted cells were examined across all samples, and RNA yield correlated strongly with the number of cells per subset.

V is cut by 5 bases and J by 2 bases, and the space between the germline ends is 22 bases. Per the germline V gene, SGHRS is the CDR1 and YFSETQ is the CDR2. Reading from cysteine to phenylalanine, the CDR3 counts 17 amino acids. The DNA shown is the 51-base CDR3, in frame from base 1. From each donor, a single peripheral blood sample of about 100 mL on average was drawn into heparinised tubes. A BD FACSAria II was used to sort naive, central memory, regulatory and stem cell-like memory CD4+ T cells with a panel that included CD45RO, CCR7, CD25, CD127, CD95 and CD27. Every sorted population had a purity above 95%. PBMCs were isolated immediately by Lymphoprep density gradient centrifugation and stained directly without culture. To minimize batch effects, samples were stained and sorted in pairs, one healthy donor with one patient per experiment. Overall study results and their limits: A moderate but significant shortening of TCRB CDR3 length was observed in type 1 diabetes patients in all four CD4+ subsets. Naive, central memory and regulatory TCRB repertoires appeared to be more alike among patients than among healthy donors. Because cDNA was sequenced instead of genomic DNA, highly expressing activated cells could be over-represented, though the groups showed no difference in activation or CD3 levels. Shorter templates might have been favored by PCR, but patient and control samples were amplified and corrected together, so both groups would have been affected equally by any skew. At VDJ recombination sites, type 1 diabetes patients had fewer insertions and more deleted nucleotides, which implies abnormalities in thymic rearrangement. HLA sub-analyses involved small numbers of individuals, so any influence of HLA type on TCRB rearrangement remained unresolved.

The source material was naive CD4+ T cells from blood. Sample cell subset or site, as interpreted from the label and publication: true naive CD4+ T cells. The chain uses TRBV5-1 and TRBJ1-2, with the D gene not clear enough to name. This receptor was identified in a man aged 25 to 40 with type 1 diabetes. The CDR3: CASRKLGPPLLNYGYTF. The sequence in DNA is TGCGCCAGCAGAAAATTAGGACCCCCTTTACTAAACTATGGCTACACCTTC.